The sequence of this T cell receptor beta chain was determined in a study of EBV T-cell therapy then PD-1 blockade in nasopharyngeal carcinoma (dated by TCRdb to the early 2020s). This clone was detected only once. Its antigen is not yet known. Nothing much larger sits one base from this clone, and base qualities are not available. Genomic DNA was extracted from sorted cells using the Qiagen DNeasy Kit. Deep sequencing of the TCR beta chain was done on the immunoSEQ platform. The original methods were these. The immunoSEQ Analyzer software was used to analyze the repertoire data. TCRdb took this table from immuneACCESS and kept in-frame rearrangements with V and J called. Such tables lack part of the clones; where checked against another copy, unresolved V genes explain under half of the gap, and the rest is unexplained. V and J calls and clone size are as listed in that table; D and trimming were resolved from the DNA. Recorded for this sample are 14,000 or so clones; under 90% of them occurred a single time. The ten top clones hold approximately 30% of the sample.

The sample's treatment or condition, from its label and the paper: AdE1-LMPpoly-expanded autologous EBV-specific T-cell therapy followed by anti-PD-1 nivolumab. CDR1 and CDR2 are read off the germline V gene as SGHTA and FQGTGA. The CDR3 spans 14 residues, from the cysteine through the phenylalanine. Only CDR3 DNA is held: 42 bases, read in frame from base 1. From V the trimming removes 5 bases and from J it removes 6 bases, while the gene matches leave 7 bases of the junction unaccounted for. The receptor was derived from a man aged 35 to 55 with nasopharyngeal carcinoma. The sequence joins TRBV7-3 to TRBJ2-1; TRBD1 lines up with 7 middle nucleotides. Sequenced here: CD8+ T cells from blood, sampled at roughly day 97 from a patient whose treatment included autologous EBV-specific T cells and nivolumab. The nucleotide sequence reads TGTGCCAGCAGCACCGGGACAGATCCCAATGAGCAGTTCTTC. This yields the protein CASSTGTDPNEQFF.